Listed below are T cell receptor beta chains from one sample, sequenced in a study of CD8+CD57+ T cells in acquired aplastic anemia. TCRdb fed the reads into MiXCR, producing one record per CDR3 protein. The sample includes about 190,000 distinct CDR3 sequences, 50% to 55% of them seen just once. The sample comprised sorted CD4+, CD8+, or CD8+CD57+ T cells (not recorded which) from PBMCs. The receptors were gathered from a human donor in good health, serving as a control. The CDR3 runs from the conserved cysteine through the conserved F or W. The D gene is left open where the match is weak. The size field is filled for only some rows; it gives once, few, many or a size class.

clone_size: .
v_call: TRBV7-2
j_call: TRBJ1-5
d_call: TRBD1
cdr3_nt: TGTGCCAGCAGCGGCGCCGGGACAGGGAGGTATCAGCCCCAGCATTTT
cdr3_aa: CASSGAGTGRYQPQHF

clone_size: .
v_call: TRBV19
j_call: TRBJ1-1
d_call: TRBD1
cdr3_nt: TGTGCCAGTAGTCTACGACAGGGAGGGACTGAAGCTTTCTTT
cdr3_aa: CASSLRQGGTEAFF

clone_size: many
v_call: TRBV2
j_call: TRBJ2-1
d_call: .
cdr3_nt: TGTGCCAGCAAGAGCCAGACAGGTTCCTACAATGAGCAGTTCTTC
cdr3_aa: CASKSQTGSYNEQFF

clone_size: .
v_call: TRBV2
j_call: TRBJ2-7
d_call: TRBD1
cdr3_nt: TGTGCCAGCAGTGGGGACAGGGGTAACTACGAGCAGTACTTC
cdr3_aa: CASSGDRGNYEQYF

clone_size: many
v_call: TRBV6-5
j_call: TRBJ1-5
d_call: TRBD1
cdr3_nt: TGTGCCAGCAGAGATTCCGGGACAGGGGCCCAGCCCCAGCATTTT
cdr3_aa: CASRDSGTGAQPQHF

clone_size: .
v_call: TRBV29-1
j_call: TRBJ1-1
d_call: TRBD1
cdr3_nt: TGCAGCGTTGGTAACAGGGGAACTGAAGCTTTCTTT
cdr3_aa: CSVGNRGTEAFF

clone_size: .
v_call: TRBV5-1
j_call: TRBJ2-2
d_call: TRBD1
cdr3_nt: TGCGCCAGCAGTTGGGGACAGCAGAACACCGGGGAGCTGTTTTTT
cdr3_aa: CASSWGQQNTGELFF

clone_size: once
v_call: TRBV12-3/TRBV12-4
j_call: TRBJ1-6
d_call: .
cdr3_nt: TGTGCCAGCAGTTCCACATCTGAACCCCTCCACTTT
cdr3_aa: CASSSTSEPLHF

clone_size: .
v_call: TRBV7-2
j_call: TRBJ1-5
d_call: .
cdr3_nt: TGTGCCAGCAGCTTTTCAGGGGACAATCAGCCCCAGCATTTT
cdr3_aa: CASSFSGDNQPQHF

clone_size: .
v_call: TRBV5-1
j_call: TRBJ1-2
d_call: .
cdr3_nt: TGCGCCAGCAGCTTGGGGGCTGAGCGGTCCGGAGGCTACACCTTC
cdr3_aa: CASSLGAERSGGYTF

clone_size: .
v_call: TRBV10-3
j_call: TRBJ1-5
d_call: .
cdr3_nt: TGTGCCATCAGTGAGTCATACTACGGGCAGCCCCAGCATTTT
cdr3_aa: CAISESYYGQPQHF

clone_size: many
v_call: TRBV19
j_call: TRBJ2-2
d_call: .
cdr3_nt: TGTGCCAGTAAATTAGGAACAGCGAACACCGGGGAGCTGTTTTTT
cdr3_aa: CASKLGTANTGELFF

clone_size: many
v_call: TRBV9
j_call: TRBJ1-2
d_call: .
cdr3_nt: TGTGCCAGCAGCGGCACAGGGTGGGGCTACACCTTC
cdr3_aa: CASSGTGWGYTF

clone_size: .
v_call: TRBV2
j_call: TRBJ1-1
d_call: .
cdr3_nt: TGTGCCAGCATCGGACGGAAGAACACTGAAGCTTTCTTT
cdr3_aa: CASIGRKNTEAFF

clone_size: once
v_call: TRBV7-9
j_call: TRBJ1-2
d_call: TRBD1
cdr3_nt: TGTGCCAGCAGTAAAGCGGAAGACAGGGGCTATGGCTACACCTTC
cdr3_aa: CASSKAEDRGYGYTF

clone_size: .
v_call: TRBV6-2/TRBV6-3
j_call: TRBJ2-3
d_call: .
cdr3_nt: TGTGCCAGTCGGGGGCAGGGTCACGCAGATACGCAGTATTTT
cdr3_aa: CASRGQGHADTQYF